Shown below are 18 T cell receptor beta chains from a single sample sequenced in a study of cytomegalovirus exposure and HLA in healthy donors (dated by TCRdb to the late 2010s). Preparation of the library involved the immunoSEQ multiplex PCR assay. This immuneACCESS table, as held by TCRdb, lists in-frame sequences with V and J called but not all clones. Of the missing ones, under half trace to an unresolved V gene in checked studies; the others have no known cause. The sample table shows more than 130,000 clones, and around 88% are seen once. The ten largest clones take up 7.5% to 8.5% of the sample. Sequencing was done on a sample of PBMCs. These receptor sequences come from a woman between 18 and 29 years old in good health and CMV-seropositive.

V usage is TRBV6-1 and J usage is TRBJ1-5, with unresolved D. Per the germline V gene, CDR1 is MNHNS and CDR2 is SASEGT. This CDR3 is built from 12 residues. V was clipped by 7 bases and J by 9 bases, with 13 bases between them. The CDR3 loop reads CASKEGGGPQHF. The CDR3 coding sequence is TGTGCCAGCAAGGAGGGCGGTGGGCCCCAGCATTTT.

V gene TRBV27 combines with J gene TRBJ2-3; D not resolved. V gave up 8 bases and J gave up 3 bases, with 6 bases separating them. CDR3 length: 11 residues. CDR1 MNHEY and CDR2 SMNVEV come from the germline V gene (reference sequence). The CDR3 region has the DNA TGTGCCAGCGGGCCTACAGATACGCAGTATTTT. The encoded protein is CASGPTDTQYF.

This chain joins TRBV20-1 and TRBJ1-1, with D possibly matching TRBD1 (5 bases). This CDR3 region has 11 residues. CDR1 and CDR2 from the germline V gene are DFQATT and SNEGSKA (reference sequence). Trimming left V 8 bases short and J 4 bases short, with 11 bases between. The CDR3 region has the DNA TGCAGTTCCGGGGGGAGCACTGAAGCTTTCTTT. Its protein is CSSGGSTEAFF.

The chain couples TRBV10-3 to TRBJ2-3, with D unclear. This CDR3 is built from 15 residues. Trimming removed 0 bases from V and 2 bases from J, with 9 bases in between. The germline CDR1 and CDR2 sequences are ENHRY and SYGVKD. This CDR3 reads CAISESHFFTDTQYF. The CDR3 nucleotides read TGTGCCATCAGTGAGTCGCACTTTTTCACAGATACGCAGTATTTT.

The chain recombines TRBV21-1 with TRBJ1-6. TRBV21-1 is noted as a pseudogene. This CDR3 region has 12 residues. CDR3 in DNA: TGTGCTTGGTATCGAGTGAATTCACCCCTCCACTTT. Translating it yields CAWYRVNSPLHF.

The V gene is TRBV5-5, the J gene TRBJ2-7; 8 bases are a match to TRBD1. Germline values: CDR1 SGHKS, CDR2 YYEKEE (reference sequence). The CDR3 loop spans 13 amino acids. V was pared by 2 bases and J by 6 bases, with 4 bases of the junction left unmatched. CDR3 in DNA: TGTGCCAGCAGCTTAATCACAGGGGGCGAGCAGTACTTC. This translates into CASSLITGGEQYF. Full variable domain (rest looked up from reference TRBV5-5 and TRBJ2-7): DAGVTQSPTHLIKTRGQQVTLRCSPISGHKSVSWYQQVLGQGPQFIFQYYEKEERGRGNFPDRFSARQFPNYSSELNVNALLLGDSALYLCASSLITGGEQYFGPGTRLTVT.

The chain uses TRBV11-2 and TRBJ2-7; TRBD2 agrees at 8 bases. The junction had 4 bases not matched to a gene; V was cut back by 1 base and J by 5 bases. Germline V gives CDR1 SGHAT, CDR2 FQNNGV. The CDR3 loop spans 14 amino acids. The CDR3 here is CASSLGTSWNEQYF. DNA of the CDR3: TGTGCCAGCAGCTTAGGGACTAGCTGGAACGAGCAGTACTTC.

V gene TRBV5-1 combines with J gene TRBJ1-5; weak D call: TRBD1 (5 bases). The CDR3 totals 19 residues. CDR1 is SGHRS, CDR2 YFSETQ, per germline. V was trimmed by 0 bases and J by 1 base, leaving 20 bases between them. The CDR3 DNA reads TGCGCCAGCAGCTTGGAACCCCTCCGGACAATCGACAGCAATCAGCCCCAGCATTTT. This gives the protein CASSLEPLRTIDSNQPQHF.

The CDR3 region has the DNA TGTGCCTCCAGGGACAGGGGCTCCTACGAGCAGTACTTC. Protein sequence: CASRDRGSYEQYF. The chain couples TRBV7-9 to TRBJ2-7; 10 bases match TRBD1. The V segment lost 11 bases and the J segment 0 bases; nucleotides outside the gene matches: 4. Germline V gene data show CDR1 as SEHNR and CDR2 as FQNEAQ (reference sequence). The CDR3 is 13 amino acids.

The rearrangement links TRBV28 to TRBJ2-3, with TRBD2 matching 9 bases. V dropped 8 bases and J dropped 2; count of bases not matched to a gene: 5. Germline lookup yields CDR1 MDHEN and CDR2 SYDVKM. CDR3 length: 14 amino acids. CDR3 DNA sequence: TGTGCCAGCCGGGCTAGCGGGACCACAGATACGCAGTATTTT. This codes for CASRASGTTDTQYF.

V gene TRBV7-2 combines with J gene TRBJ1-2; D gene uncertain. Trimming took off 0 bases at V and 4 bases at J, with 3 bases between the two ends. The CDR3 is 12 residues long. Looked up from germline, CDR1 is SGHTA and CDR2 is FQGNSA. DNA of the CDR3: TGTGCCAGCAGCTTAGCTCGCTATGGCTACACCTTC. Residues: CASSLARYGYTF. The full variable domain, its missing parts supplied by reference TRBV7-2 and TRBJ1-2, is GAGVSQSPSNKVTEKGKDVELRCDPISGHTALYWYRQSLGQGLEFLIYFQGNSAPDKSGLPSDRFSAERTGGSVSTLTIQRTQQEDSAVYLCASSLARYGYTFGSGTRLTVV.

Written as DNA, the CDR3 is TGTGCCGCTCGACAGGACCAGTACACTGAAGCTTTCTTT. This codes for CAARQDQYTEAFF. This chain joins TRBV15 and TRBJ1-1, with a weak D call TRBD1 (6 bases). V lost 11 bases, J lost 3 bases, and 16 bases lay in between. The V gene's germline CDR1 is LNHNV and CDR2 YYDKDF (reference sequence). The CDR3 extends over 13 amino acids.

The chain recombines TRBV2 with TRBJ1-4; tentative D call: TRBD1 (5 bases). CDR3 length: 16 amino acids. Between the trimmed V and J ends, which lost 4 bases and 0 bases, there was a span of 12 bases. Germline V CDR1 and CDR2: SNHLY, FYNNEI. The CDR3 sequence: CASSVDSPATNEKLFF. Here the CDR3 DNA reads TGTGCCAGCAGTGTAGACAGCCCTGCAACTAATGAAAAACTGTTTTTT. The full variable domain, in which reference TRBV2 and TRBJ1-4 provide the parts outside the CDR3, is EPEVTQTPSHQVTQMGQEVILRCVPISNHLYFYWYRQILGQKVEFLVSFYNNEISEKSEIFDDQFSVERPDGSNFTLKIRSTKLEDSAMYFCASSVDSPATNEKLFFGSGTQLSVL.

The CDR3 protein is CASSFESSGNTIYF. CDR3 coding DNA: TGCGCCAGCAGCTTTGAGAGCTCTGGAAACACCATATATTTT. This chain joins TRBV5-1 and TRBJ1-3; D is ambiguous. Germline CDR1 and CDR2: SGHRS and YFSETQ. The CDR3 consists of 14 residues. V shed 2 bases and J shed 0 bases, with 6 bases lying between them.

This clone has only a few counts. The V gene is TRBV2, the J gene TRBJ2-1; 9 positions agree with TRBD1. V gave up 8 bases and J gave up 10 bases; unmatched junction bases: 9. The CDR3 length is 13 residues. Germline assignment: CDR1 SNHLY and CDR2 FYNNEI. CDR3 DNA sequence: TGTGCCAGCGCCGGGACAGGGTTCAGGGAGCAGTTCTTC. Amino acid sequence: CASAGTGFREQFF.

This chain links TRBV6-5 with TRBJ2-5; 7 bases match TRBD1. After removal of 6 bases from V and 5 bases from J, the junction contained 9 bases not matched to a gene. CDR3 length: 14 residues. The germline V gene has CDR1 MNHEY and CDR2 SVGAGI. The DNA of the CDR3 is TGTGCCAGCAGACTTGACAGGGTGAGGGAGACCCAGTACTTC. Translation: CASRLDRVRETQYF.

The chain links TRBV10-3 to TRBJ1-3, with 7 bases matching TRBD1. V shed 7 bases and J 2 bases; nucleotides not matched to a gene: 5. In germline, CDR1 is ENHRY, CDR2 SYGVKD. The CDR3 length is 14 residues. The CDR3 protein is CAINPTGAGNTIYF. The CDR3 region has the DNA TGTGCCATCAACCCAACAGGGGCTGGAAACACCATATATTTT.

The J gene is TRBJ1-2, the V gene TRBV19; maybe TRBD1 (5 bases). CDR1 is LNHDA, CDR2 SQIVND, per germline (reference sequence). Trimming shortened V by 5 bases and J by 4 bases, and 11 bases separated the two germline ends. The CDR3 is made up of 13 amino acids. As DNA, the CDR3 is TGTGCCAGTAGTGTGACAGCCCTCTATGGCTACACCTTC. Protein sequence: CASSVTALYGYTF.